This T cell receptor (beta chain) was profiled in a study of T cells after yellow fever vaccination. This clonotype showed up many times. Its antigen remains unknown. Study results and caveats: Overlap between CD4 and CD8 compartments was detected for a small share of clonotypes. Reappearing after the booster were most of the clones from primary vaccination (96% CD4, 75% to 90% CD8).

TCRdb called the 5' RACE reads again in MiXCR, with one record for every CDR3 protein. The sample lists a few hundred thousand distinct CDR3 sequences; 3% to 4.5% were seen once. CDR3 length: 17 residues. Germline values: CDR1 SGHDN, CDR2 FVKESK. With 4 bases removed from V and 2 bases from J, the gap between germline ends came to 20 bases. The sequences come from PBMCs, collected 5 days after the yellow fever booster vaccination. This receptor was obtained from a man younger than 35 who received the YFV17D yellow fever vaccine. The chain combines TRBV14 with TRBJ2-5, with D perhaps matching TRBD1 or TRBD2 (5 bases each). The CDR3 sequence: CASSPRIGTILQETQYF. In DNA form, the CDR3 reads TGTGCCAGCAGCCCCCGAATAGGGACGATTCTACAAGAGACCCAGTACTTC. The whole variable domain, remainder taken from reference TRBV14 and TRBJ2-5, is EAGVTQFPSHSVIEKGQTVTLRCDPISGHDNLYWYRRVMGKEIKFLLHFVKESKQDESGMPNNRFLAERTGGTYSTLKVQPAELEDSGVYFCASSPRIGTILQETQYFGPGTRLLVL.